The 20 T cell receptor beta chains below come from one sample, sequenced in a study of T cell responses to AZD1222 COVID-19 vaccine. The assay was immunoSEQ multiplex PCR, and TCRdb's table has in-frame clones only and misses some. This table has about 130,000 clones, 80% to 95% appearing once. Material: peripheral blood, obtained 28 days after the second AZD1222 dose. The origin of the receptors is an adult who received the AZD1222 COVID-19 vaccine.

V gene TRBV5-1 combines with J gene TRBJ2-7; 9 bases fit TRBD1. V was pared by 1 base and J by 7 bases, with 9 bases of the junction left unmatched. CDR1 is SGHRS and CDR2 is YFSETQ in the germline V gene. This CDR3 has 15 amino acids. CDR3: CASSLYLQGALEQYF. The CDR3 nucleotides are TGCGCCAGCAGCTTGTACCTACAGGGGGCGCTGGAGCAGTACTTC.

The rearrangement links TRBV4-1 to TRBJ1-6; the D is unclear. Trimming took off 1 base at V and 6 bases at J, with 16 bases between the two ends. Per germline, CDR1 MGHRA and CDR2 YSYEKL. This CDR3 spans 17 amino acids. CDR3 region: CASSQGNLVTVNSPLHF. CDR3 in DNA: TGCGCCAGCAGCCAAGGGAATCTCGTTACTGTTAATTCACCCCTCCACTTT.

The chain couples TRBV4-1 to TRBJ1-3; D ambiguous. Germline CDR1 is MGHRA and CDR2 is YSYEKL. V lost 4 bases to trimming and J lost 1 base, with 14 bases between them. CDR3 length: 16 amino acids. The CDR3 nucleotides are TGCGCCAGCAGCCCCAATTCATATTGGTCTGGAAACACCATATATTTT. Translation: CASSPNSYWSGNTIYF.

J is TRBJ1-6 and V is TRBV4-1; D gene ambiguous. Germline values: CDR1 MGHRA, CDR2 YSYEKL. Trimming removed 2 bases at V and 0 bases at J, with 11 bases between. This CDR3 has 17 residues. The CDR3 bases are TGCGCCAGCAGCCAACAACAGAGAACCTCCTATAATTCACCCCTCCACTTT. Protein: CASSQQQRTSYNSPLHF.

This clone was seen only once. The chain links TRBV30 to TRBJ1-1, with D possibly being TRBD1 (5 bases). Trimming cost V 0 bases and J 4 bases, with 15 bases left between them. Germline V gene data show CDR1 as GTSNPN and CDR2 as SVGIG (reference sequence). This CDR3 is built from 15 residues. Here the CDR3 reads CAWSVGLGASTEAFF. The CDR3 nucleotides read TGTGCCTGGAGTGTAGGGTTAGGGGCATCCACTGAAGCTTTCTTT.

The chain employs TRBV6-5 and TRBJ2-3, with a tentative D call TRBD2 (6 bases). Germline V gives CDR1 MNHEY, CDR2 SVGAGI. This CDR3 has 14 amino acids. The V end was cut by 2 bases, the J end by 6 bases, with 12 bases between. The CDR3 loop reads CASSYRGALDTQYF. CDR3 in DNA: TGTGCCAGCAGTTACCGCGGGGCGTTGGATACGCAGTATTTT.

This chain joins TRBV5-1 and TRBJ2-5, with 12 bases that match TRBD2. Germline loops: CDR1 SGHRS, CDR2 YFSETQ. There are 15 residues in the CDR3. V shed 0 bases and J 5 bases; nucleotides not matched to a gene: 2. CDR3 DNA sequence: TGCGCCAGCAGCTTGGGGACTAGCGGGGTGGAGACCCAGTACTTC. Its translation: CASSLGTSGVETQYF.

The rearrangement joins TRBV2 to TRBJ2-3, with 8 bases aligning to TRBD2. V was pared by 10 bases and J by 5 bases, with 5 bases of the junction left unmatched. This CDR3 is built from 12 residues. Germline V lookup: CDR1 SNHLY, CDR2 FYNNEI. CDR3 region: CATREEGDTQYF. The CDR3 region has the DNA TGTGCCACGCGGGAGGAGGGAGATACGCAGTATTTT.

The V and J genes are TRBV4-1 and TRBJ2-7; 7 bases fit TRBD1. This CDR3 spans 15 amino acids. CDR1 and CDR2 (germline): MGHRA, YSYEKL. V lost 2 bases and J lost 3; bases outside the gene matches: 7. Written as DNA, the CDR3 is TGCGCCAGCAGCCAACGGGACAGCCAATTCTACGAGCAGTACTTC. Its protein product is CASSQRDSQFYEQYF.

The gene calls are TRBV6-5 and TRBJ1-2; D is perhaps TRBD1 (6 bases). CDR1 is MNHEY and CDR2 is SVGAGI in the germline V gene. The germline V and J ends were trimmed by 6 bases and 4 bases, with 12 bases remaining between them. There are 13 residues in the CDR3. The CDR3 sequence: CASRKGGAYGYTF. The DNA for the CDR3 is TGTGCCAGCAGGAAAGGGGGGGCCTATGGCTACACCTTC.

The chain recombines TRBV4-2 with TRBJ2-7, with 15 bases aligning to TRBD2. This CDR3 is built from 16 residues. With 4 bases clipped from V and 5 bases from J, the junction kept 6 bases outside the gene matches. From germline, CDR1 is LGHNA and CDR2 YNFKEQ. The CDR3 region is CASSRGLAGGPHEQYF. CDR3 nucleotides: TGTGCCAGCAGCCGAGGACTAGCGGGGGGGCCACACGAGCAGTACTTC.

The rearrangement uses TRBV27 and TRBJ1-1; a weak D match, TRBD1 (6 bases). CDR1 is MNHEY and CDR2 is SMNVEV in the germline V gene (reference sequence). The germline V and J ends were trimmed by 5 bases and 1 base, with 8 bases remaining between them. The CDR3 covers 13 residues. The CDR3: CASSKGGNTEAFF. CDR3 nucleotide sequence: TGTGCCAGCAGTAAAGGGGGGAACACTGAAGCTTTCTTT.

In DNA, the CDR3 is TGTGCCAGCAGCCCCAGTTGGGCCCACACCGGGGAGCTGTTTTTT. It specifies CASSPSWAHTGELFF. The chain carries TRBV7-8 and TRBJ2-2; D ambiguous. Germline V gene sequence: CDR1 SGHVS, CDR2 FQNEAQ. V lost 5 bases, J lost 3 bases, and 13 bases lay in between. This CDR3 is built from 15 residues.

This clone was counted a single time. The rearrangement links TRBV5-5 to TRBJ2-7; weak D call: TRBD1 (5 bases). The germline CDR1 and CDR2 sequences are SGHKS and YYEKEE (reference sequence). V lost 2 bases and J lost 0, with 12 bases in between. The CDR3 totals 15 residues. The CDR3: CASSFPGHSSYEQYF. The CDR3 nucleotides read TGTGCCAGCAGCTTTCCAGGGCATAGCTCCTACGAGCAGTACTTC.

J is TRBJ1-4 and V is TRBV4-3, with D perhaps TRBD1 (5 bases). Germline CDR1 LGHNA, CDR2 YSLEER. This CDR3 has 14 residues. The V and J ends lost 1 base and 12 bases respectively, with 15 bases between them. The CDR3 loop is CASSQAGGGGELFF. The CDR3 nucleotides are TGCGCCAGCAGCCAAGCAGGAGGAGGAGGGGAACTGTTTTTT.

This CDR3 is CASSPPRGATNEKLFF. The CDR3 DNA follows: TGTGCCAGCAGTCCGCCAAGGGGGGCAACTAATGAAAAACTGTTTTTT. The J gene is TRBJ1-4, the V gene TRBV7-9, with a possible D match to TRBD1 (6 bases). There are 16 residues in the CDR3. Trimming took 6 bases from V and 0 from J, leaving 14 bases between them. Germline lookup yields CDR1 SEHNR and CDR2 FQNEAQ (reference sequence).

The chain is built from TRBV5-1 and TRBJ2-5; no clear D gene. Looked up from germline, CDR1 is SGHRS and CDR2 is YFSETQ. V shed 2 bases and J shed 4 bases, with 6 bases lying between them. The CDR3 contains 12 residues. CDR3 sequence reads: CASSFGRETQYF. In nucleotides, the CDR3 is TGCGCCAGCAGCTTCGGCAGAGAGACCCAGTACTTC.

V and J are TRBV29-1 and TRBJ2-7; D is perhaps TRBD2 (6 bases). The germline gives CDR1 SQVTM, CDR2 ANQGSEA. There are 12 residues in the CDR3. The ends were cut back, 5 bases at V and 3 bases at J, with 11 bases in the middle. Here the CDR3 DNA reads TGCAGCGTTCTTGGGGGGAACTACGAGCAGTACTTC. Residues: CSVLGGNYEQYF.

The rearrangement uses TRBV28 and TRBJ1-4, with no clear D. Germline CDR1 and CDR2: MDHEN and SYDVKM. The CDR3 totals 14 residues. V was pared by 5 bases and J by 7 bases, with 14 bases between. CDR3 region: CASSHRYGGEKLFF. The DNA of the CDR3 is TGTGCCAGCAGTCATCGGTATGGTGGTGAAAAACTGTTTTTT.

The chain recombines TRBV6-5 with TRBJ2-2, with 8 bases matching TRBD1. The CDR3 extends over 14 amino acids. V was clipped by 8 bases and J by 5 bases; unmatched bases: 7. CDR1 and CDR2 from the germline V gene are MNHEY and SVGAGI. The CDR3, as DNA: TGTGCCAGCCGCCCGGACAGGGAAACCGGGGAGCTGTTTTTT. It codes for CASRPDRETGELFF.